The 2 T cell receptor beta chains in this list originate from one sample, sequenced in a study of blood T cells in healthy people across ages. A second PCR, run for about 7 to 11 cycles, used a sample-barcoded 5' primer plus a J-beta primer mix. TCRdb reprocessed the 5' RACE reads via MiXCR and lists one record per CDR3 protein. This sample yields 1.5 million or so distinct CDR3 sequences, of which approximately 42% are seen a single time; approximately 4.1% belongs to the top ten. Sequencing was carried out using blood. The receptors stem from a young woman in good health.

The chain links TRBV27 to TRBJ1-4; no definite D call. The CDR3 spans 13 residues. CDR1 and CDR2 from the germline V gene are MNHEY and SMNVEV (reference sequence). V was shortened by 11 bases and J by 8 bases, with 18 bases between the two germline ends. In DNA, the CDR3 is TGTGCCCCTTCAGGTCGGCCAGGCGAAAAACTGTTTTTT. This gives the protein CAPSGRPGEKLFF. The whole variable domain, remainder taken from reference TRBV27 and TRBJ1-4, is EAQVTQNPRYLITVTGKKLTVTCSQNMNHEYMSWYRQDPGLGLRQIYYSMNVEVTDKGDVPEGYKVSRKEKRNFPLILESPSPNQTSLYFCAPSGRPGEKLFFGSGTQLSVL.

This clonotype was observed a handful of times. The chain employs TRBV4-3 and TRBJ2-3; weak D call: TRBD2 (6 bases). The CDR3 has 17 residues. The germline V gene encodes CDR1 LGHNA and CDR2 YSLEER. Trimming removed 2 bases at V and 0 bases at J, with 15 bases between. The CDR3 DNA is TGCGCCAGCAGCCAATATCTCGGGACTGGGAGCACAGATACGCAGTATTTT. Protein sequence: CASSQYLGTGSTDTQYF.